Listed below are T cell receptor beta chains from one sample, sequenced in a study of Graves' ophthalmopathy and Graves' hyperthyroidism. Using its own MiXCR run on the multiplex PCR reads, TCRdb lists one record per CDR3 protein. Seen here are about 590,000 distinct CDR3 sequences, 35% to 45% observed once, and the top ten hold roughly 4.5%. The sequencing input was peripheral blood or thyroid tissue (not recorded which). Receptors were obtained from an adult man with Graves' hyperthyroidism. The CDR3 runs from the conserved cysteine through the conserved F or W. The order of the fields is J gene, CDR3 length, V gene, D gene, clone size, CDR3 protein, CDR3 DNA. A D gene is named only where the DNA matches it firmly. Clone size is shown for a subset of rows, as once, few, many or a class of expanded clone.

TRBJ2-7 13 TRBV6-1 NA many CASSERGLYEQYF TGTGCCAGCAGTGAGCGCGGGCTCTACGAGCAGTACTTC
TRBJ1-3 17 TRBV7-3 NA many CASSHLGWGLSGNTIYF TGTGCCAGCAGCCACCTGGGCTGGGGGCTCTCTGGAAACACCATATATTTT
TRBJ2-3 15 TRBV24-1 NA few CATSDWDPRGDTQYF TGTGCCACCAGTGACTGGGACCCCAGGGGAGATACGCAGTATTTT
TRBJ2-1 13 TRBV29-1 TRBD2 NA CSVGLAGVGEQFF TGCAGCGTCGGACTAGCGGGAGTAGGAGAGCAGTTCTTC
TRBJ1-1 14 TRBV7-3 NA NA CASSLKGDAIEAFF TGTGCCAGCAGCTTAAAGGGGGATGCGATTGAAGCTTTCTTT
TRBJ2-5 13 TRBV18 NA NA CASSPAGQETQYF TGTGCCAGCTCACCAGCGGGCCAAGAGACCCAGTACTTC
TRBJ1-2 14 TRBV29-1 TRBD1 once CSVEEGQYNYGYTF TGCAGCGTTGAAGAGGGACAGTATAACTATGGCTACACCTTC
TRBJ1-4 12 TRBV18 NA NA CANSPNSEKLFF TGTGCCAACTCACCAAACAGTGAAAAACTGTTTTTT
TRBJ2-1 14 TRBV12-3/TRBV12-4 TRBD2 NA CASSSTSGRDEQFF TGTGCCAGCAGTTCGACTAGCGGTCGGGACGAGCAGTTCTTC
TRBJ2-5 16 TRBV11-2 NA NA CASSLETSTSTDTQYF TGTGCCAGCAGCTTAGAAACTAGCACTAGCACAGATACGCAGTACTTC
TRBJ1-2 13 TRBV12-3/TRBV12-4 NA many CASKAGANYGYTF TGTGCCAGCAAGGCAGGGGCGAACTATGGCTACACCTTC
TRBJ1-1 19 TRBV9 NA many CASSVERGASVGSNTEAFF TGTGCCAGCAGCGTAGAGAGGGGGGCGTCGGTGGGGTCGAATACTGAAGCTTTCTTT
TRBJ1-4 12 TRBV29-1 NA few CSVEPTLGGQFF TGCAGCGTTGAACCGACACTTGGGGGGCAGTTTTTT
TRBJ1-4 13 TRBV10-2 NA many CASSESIREKLFF TGCGCCAGCAGTGAGTCTATCAGGGAAAAACTGTTTTTT
TRBJ2-5 11 TRBV20-1 TRBD1 NA CSHRGQETQYF TGCAGCCACAGGGGGCAAGAGACCCAGTACTTC
TRBJ2-1 12 TRBV20-1 NA NA CSGQSSYNEQFF TGCAGTGGTCAGAGCTCCTACAATGAGCAGTTCTTC
TRBJ2-7 15 TRBV20-1 NA NA CSAPPTDDYGYEQYF TGCAGTGCACCCCCGACCGACGACTATGGCTACGAGCAGTACTTC
TRBJ2-5 15 TRBV10-3 TRBD2 NA CAISTGTSGQETQYF TGTGCCATCAGTACCGGGACTAGCGGACAAGAGACCCAGTACTTC
TRBJ2-1 12 TRBV20-1 TRBD2 NA CSATSGYNEQFF TGCAGTGCCACTAGCGGCTACAATGAGCAGTTCTTC
TRBJ1-3 15 TRBV11-2 TRBD1 many CASSSTGTGGITIYF TGTGCCAGCAGCTCGACCGGGACAGGGGGAATCACCATATATTTT
TRBJ1-4 16 TRBV5-4 NA NA CASSSRGQGRGEKLFF TGTGCCAGCAGCTCCCGGGGCCAGGGGAGAGGTGAAAAACTGTTTTTT